The clone carrying this T cell receptor (beta chain) is medium-sized (0.01 to 0.1%) by share. Its antigen is unknown. TCRdb reprocessed the PCR reads via MiXCR. The sample yields over 5,000 clones, around 20% seen once. CDR3 length: 14 residues. In germline, CDR1 is GTSNPN, CDR2 SVGIG (reference sequence). J gave up 5 bases and V 2 bases, and 8 bases lay outside the gene matches. The record originates from a study of metastatic and nonmetastatic thyroid tumors. Points from the study as a whole: Within blood and tumor, benign nodules reportedly had significantly lower TCR beta diversity than malignant thyroid tumors did.

Thyroid surgery was performed in patients who had received no treatment beforehand. This chain links TRBV30 with TRBJ2-7; 8 positions agree with TRBD2. The sample comprised adjacent normal tissue. The receptor was isolated from a female donor with papillary thyroid cancer or a benign thyroid nodule (not recorded which). Some clones in this sample may be carry-over from other donors' samples. The CDR3 coding sequence is TGTGCCTGGAGTAGCGGGGGTAGAAGGAACGAGCAGTACTTC. The encoded protein is CAWSSGGRRNEQYF.